The T cell receptor beta chain described here comes from a study of identical twins. Study-level points and caveats: Beta clonotypes that were abundant in cord blood contained fewer insertions, a pattern absent from memory repertoires.

TCRdb re-called the 5' RACE reads with MiXCR, one entry per CDR3 protein. Of around 480,000 distinct CDR3 sequences listed, 13% to 15% were seen once; the top ten hold approximately 0.98%. This clonotype was observed a few times. Its matching antigen is unknown. The germline V and J ends were trimmed by 0 bases and 7 bases, with 22 bases remaining between them. The CDR3 contains 18 residues. Germline lookup yields CDR1 SGHTA and CDR2 FQGNSA. Another study also made use of these data, one on yellow fever vaccine responses in identical twins.

Sequencing was performed on CD4+ T cells sorted from blood. The rearrangement links TRBV7-2 to TRBJ2-1; weak D call: TRBD2 (6 bases). This receptor was taken from a woman aged 18-35 years in good health. This CDR3 is CASSLARWGTLLRNEQFF. The DNA for the CDR3 is TGTGCCAGCAGCTTAGCCCGGTGGGGGACTCTGTTAAGGAATGAGCAGTTCTTC.